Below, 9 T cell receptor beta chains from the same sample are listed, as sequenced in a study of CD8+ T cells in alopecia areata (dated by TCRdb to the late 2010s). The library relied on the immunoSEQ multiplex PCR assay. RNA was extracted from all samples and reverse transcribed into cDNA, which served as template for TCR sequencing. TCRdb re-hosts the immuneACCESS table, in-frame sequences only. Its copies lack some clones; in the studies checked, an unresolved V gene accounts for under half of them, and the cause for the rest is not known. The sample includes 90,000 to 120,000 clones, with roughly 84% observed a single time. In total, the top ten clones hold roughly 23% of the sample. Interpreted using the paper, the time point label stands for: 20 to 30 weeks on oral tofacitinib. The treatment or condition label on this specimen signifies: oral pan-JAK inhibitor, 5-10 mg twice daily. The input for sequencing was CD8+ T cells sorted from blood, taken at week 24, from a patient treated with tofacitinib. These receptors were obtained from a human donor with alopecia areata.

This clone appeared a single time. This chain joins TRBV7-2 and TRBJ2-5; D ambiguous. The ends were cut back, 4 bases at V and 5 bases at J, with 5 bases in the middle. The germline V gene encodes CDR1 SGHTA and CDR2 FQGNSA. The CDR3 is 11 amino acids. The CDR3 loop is CASSYGETQYF. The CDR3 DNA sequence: TGTGCCAGCAGCTATGGGGAGACCCAGTACTTC.

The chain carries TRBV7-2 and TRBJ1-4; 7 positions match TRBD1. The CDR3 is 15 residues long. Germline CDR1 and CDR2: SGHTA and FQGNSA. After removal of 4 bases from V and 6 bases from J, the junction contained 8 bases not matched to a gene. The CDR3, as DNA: TGTGCCAGCAGCTCTCACAGGGGAGGTGATGAAAAACTGTTTTTT. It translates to CASSSHRGGDEKLFF.

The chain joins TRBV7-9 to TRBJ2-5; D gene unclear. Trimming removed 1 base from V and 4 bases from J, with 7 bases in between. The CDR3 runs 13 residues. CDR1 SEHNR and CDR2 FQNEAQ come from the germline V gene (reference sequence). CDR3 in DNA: TGTGCCAGCAGCTTAGTCCAGCGAGAGACCCAGTACTTC. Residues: CASSLVQRETQYF.

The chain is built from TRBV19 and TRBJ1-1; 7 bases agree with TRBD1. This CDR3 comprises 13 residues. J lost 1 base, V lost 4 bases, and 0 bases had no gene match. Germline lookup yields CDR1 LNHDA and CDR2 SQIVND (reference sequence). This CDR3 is CASSNRGNTEAFF. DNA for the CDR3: TGTGCCAGTAGTAACAGGGGGAACACTGAAGCTTTCTTT.

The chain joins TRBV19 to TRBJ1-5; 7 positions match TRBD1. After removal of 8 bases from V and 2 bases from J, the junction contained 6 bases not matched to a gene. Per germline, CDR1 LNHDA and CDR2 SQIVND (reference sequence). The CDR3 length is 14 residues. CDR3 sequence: CASCRGLGNQPQHF. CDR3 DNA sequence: TGTGCCAGTTGCAGGGGGTTGGGCAATCAGCCCCAGCATTTT.

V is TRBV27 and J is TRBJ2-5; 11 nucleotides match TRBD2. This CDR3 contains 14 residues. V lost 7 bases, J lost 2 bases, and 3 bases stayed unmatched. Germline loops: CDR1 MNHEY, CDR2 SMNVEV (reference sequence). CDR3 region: CASKGLAEQETQYF. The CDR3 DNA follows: TGTGCCAGCAAGGGACTAGCGGAACAAGAGACCCAGTACTTC.

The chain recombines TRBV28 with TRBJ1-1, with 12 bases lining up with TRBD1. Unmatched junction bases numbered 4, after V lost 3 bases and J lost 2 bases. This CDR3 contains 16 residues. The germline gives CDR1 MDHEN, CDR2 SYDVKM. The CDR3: CASSLTGQGANTEAFF. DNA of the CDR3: TGTGCCAGCAGTTTGACGGGACAGGGGGCAAACACTGAAGCTTTCTTT.

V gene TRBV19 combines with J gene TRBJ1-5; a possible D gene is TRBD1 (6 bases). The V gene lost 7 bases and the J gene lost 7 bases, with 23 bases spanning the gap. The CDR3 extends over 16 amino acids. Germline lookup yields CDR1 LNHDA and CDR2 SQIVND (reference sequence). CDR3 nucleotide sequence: TGTGCCAGTATGACTCCCAGGGGTGACCTCCGACAGCCCCAGCATTTT. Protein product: CASMTPRGDLRQPQHF.

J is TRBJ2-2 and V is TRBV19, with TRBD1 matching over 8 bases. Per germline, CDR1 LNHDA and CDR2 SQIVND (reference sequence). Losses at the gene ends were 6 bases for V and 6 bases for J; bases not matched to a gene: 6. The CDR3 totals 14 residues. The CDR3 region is CASSGQGKAGELFF. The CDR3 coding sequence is TGTGCCAGTAGCGGACAGGGAAAGGCCGGGGAGCTGTTTTTT.